The source of this TCR beta chain is a study of CD8 T cells in Susac syndrome. General study findings and limits: The authors acknowledged that their TCR sequencing and HLA analysis involved a relatively small number of individuals.

From blood CD8+ and CD4+ T cells, TCR beta sequences were generated. RNA, at about 0.45 to 1 ug, was reverse transcribed with random hexamers. The method of amplification for TCR beta CDR3 was immunoSEQ multiplex PCR, covering 54 Vbeta and 13 Jbeta. TCRdb re-called the immunoSEQ multiplex PCR reads through MiXCR, storing one row per CDR3 protein. The sample holds just over 150,000 distinct CDR3 sequences, roughly 95% seen once. Note on this clonotype: What it binds is not known.

V gave up 7 bases and J gave up 8 bases; unmatched junction bases: 13. CDR1 is SQVTM, CDR2 ANQGSEA, per germline. The CDR3 consists of 14 residues. V usage is TRBV29-1 and J usage is TRBJ2-1, with 8 bases fitting TRBD2. Sequencing was performed on CD8+ T cells from PBMCs. The TCR comes from a human donor with multiple sclerosis. CDR3 residues: CSDMAGGPLDEQFF. The CDR3 bases are TGCAGCGACATGGCGGGGGGCCCCTTGGATGAGCAGTTCTTC.